This record concerns one TCR beta chain sequence. One junction end disagrees with the germline gene, perhaps due to a read error. Using a J-beta primer mix together with a sample-barcoded 5' primer, a second PCR was run for roughly 6 to 12 cycles. TCRdb reanalysed the 5' RACE reads using MiXCR and keeps one entry per CDR3 protein. The top ten hold 15% to 20% of the sample, which has fewer than 1,000,000 distinct CDR3 sequences, about 42% seen once. The sample originates from a study of blood T cells in healthy people across ages. The CDR3 contains 16 residues. CDR1 LGHDT and CDR2 YNNKEL come from the germline V gene (reference sequence).

The source material was blood. The sequence derives from an older man in good health. The rearrangement uses TRBV3-1 and TRBJ2-1; D ambiguous. Here the CDR3 reads CACSQGPVSSYNEQFF. For the CDR3, the DNA is TGTGCCTGCAGCCAAGGGCCGGTTTCCTCCTACAATGAGCAGTTCTTC.